The clone carrying this T cell receptor (beta chain) has ten or more counts. The antigen remains undetermined. The CDR3 has 13 amino acids. The J segment lost 3 bases and the V segment lost 4 bases, leaving 3 bases of the junction unmatched. Germline V lookup: CDR1 SQVTM, CDR2 ANQGSEA. The data belong to a study of T cell repertoires in cytomegalovirus infection. Study-level background: Carrying CMV and the relevant HLA type showed in public TCR beta signatures.

Findings of the study overall: Ex vivo, HLA-C-restricted CMV-specific TCR beta clonotypes prevailed over the rest of the response.

TCRdb re-called the reads through MiXCR, storing one row per CDR3 protein. The top ten hold roughly 65% of the sample, which has about 74,000 distinct CDR3 sequences, about 29% seen once. This sequence was found in a human donor in good health (CMV status not recorded). Some clones in this sample may be carry-over from other donors' samples. This chain joins TRBV29-1 and TRBJ1-5, with 7 nucleotides matching TRBD1. The sample here was CD8+ T cells from cultured PBMCs, taken from culture after CMV antigen stimulation. Here the CDR3 DNA reads TGCAGCGTTGGGCAGGGGGACAATCAGCCCCAGCATTTT. It is translated as CSVGQGDNQPQHF.